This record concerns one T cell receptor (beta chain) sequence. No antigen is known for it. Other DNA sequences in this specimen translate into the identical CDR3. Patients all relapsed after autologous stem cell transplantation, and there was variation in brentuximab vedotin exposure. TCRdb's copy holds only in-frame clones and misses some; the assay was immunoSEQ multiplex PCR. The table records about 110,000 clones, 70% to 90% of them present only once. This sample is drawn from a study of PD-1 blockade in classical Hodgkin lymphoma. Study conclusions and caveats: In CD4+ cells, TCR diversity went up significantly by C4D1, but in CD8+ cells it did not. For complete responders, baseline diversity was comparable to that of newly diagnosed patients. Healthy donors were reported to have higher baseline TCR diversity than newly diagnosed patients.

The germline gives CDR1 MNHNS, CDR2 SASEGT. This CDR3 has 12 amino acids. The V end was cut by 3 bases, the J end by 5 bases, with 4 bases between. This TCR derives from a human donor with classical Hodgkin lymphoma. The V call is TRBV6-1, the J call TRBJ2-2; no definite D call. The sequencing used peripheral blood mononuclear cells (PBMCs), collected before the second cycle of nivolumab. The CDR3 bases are TGTGCCAGCAGTGAGGGAACCGGGGAGCTGTTTTTT. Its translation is CASSEGTGELFF.